This T cell receptor (beta chain) originates from a study of T cell responses to AZD1222 COVID-19 vaccine. Broader study findings: Spike-specific TCR repertoires showed rising breadth and depth after two AZD1222 doses. It should be noted that donors were predominantly white British and more often female, and clonal diversity was possibly underestimated.

Clones were read by immunoSEQ multiplex PCR, and TCRdb kept only the in-frame ones, dropping some. In the table there are over 85,000 clones, about 88% of which are singletons. As to this clone: Its antigen is currently unknown. Other DNA sequences within the sample encode an identical CDR3.

Trimming shortened V by 5 bases and J by 5 bases, and 9 bases separated the two germline ends. The CDR3 length is 13 residues. CDR1 and CDR2 from the germline V gene are KGHSH and LQKENI. The chain has TRBV18 and TRBJ1-4, with D unclear. The sequenced sample was peripheral blood, obtained on day 0 of AZD1222 vaccination. The TCR comes from an adult in good health. For the CDR3, the DNA is TGTGCCAGCTCAACAAACAGCAATGAAAAACTGTTTTTT. Its protein is CASSTNSNEKLFF.